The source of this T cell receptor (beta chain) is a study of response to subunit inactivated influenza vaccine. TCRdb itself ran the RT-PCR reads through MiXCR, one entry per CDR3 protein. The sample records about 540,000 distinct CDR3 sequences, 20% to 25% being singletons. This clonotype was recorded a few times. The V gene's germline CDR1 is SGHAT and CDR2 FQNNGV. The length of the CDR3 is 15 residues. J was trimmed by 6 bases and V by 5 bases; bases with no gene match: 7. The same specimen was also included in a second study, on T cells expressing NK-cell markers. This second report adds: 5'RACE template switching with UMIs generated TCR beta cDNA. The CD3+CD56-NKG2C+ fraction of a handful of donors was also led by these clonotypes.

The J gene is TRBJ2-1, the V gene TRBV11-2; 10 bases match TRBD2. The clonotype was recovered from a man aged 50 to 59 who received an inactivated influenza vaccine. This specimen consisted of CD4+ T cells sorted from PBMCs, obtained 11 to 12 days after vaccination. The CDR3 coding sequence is TGTGCCAGCAGCCCGAGCGGGAGGGCCGTCAATGAGCAGTTCTTC. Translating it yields CASSPSGRAVNEQFF.